The rows below give T cell receptor beta chains drawn from one sample of a study of monozygotic twins with inflammatory bowel disease. From its re-call of the 5' RACE reads, TCRdb lists each CDR3 protein once, without DNA. The repertoire table contains about 210,000 distinct CDR3 sequences. Sequencing was carried out using blood. These TCRs come from a human donor with ulcerative colitis or Crohn's disease, or a healthy co-twin of an affected twin (not recorded which). The CDR3 runs from the conserved cysteine through the conserved F or W.

j_call v_call cdr3_aa
TRBJ2-1 TRBV29-1 CSVEGLAGAKSYNEQFF
TRBJ2-5 TRBV29-1 CSVDGLAGEQAQYF
TRBJ1-1 TRBV20-1 CKHGTANTEAFF
TRBJ1-3 TRBV30 CAWTNRNSGNTIYF
TRBJ1-2 TRBV4-3 CASSQHTKAGEGYTF
TRBJ2-3 TRBV5-1 CASSESGTDTQYF
TRBJ1-2 TRBV10-3 CAISETPNGDYGGYTF
TRBJ2-7 TRBV10-3 CAIRNSWTGTGEQYF
TRBJ2-1 TRBV20-1 CSGVGGRGENEQFF
TRBJ2-1 TRBV6-5 CASARGTGLYNEQFF
TRBJ2-1 TRBV20-1 CSALVGGRSDNEQFF
TRBJ2-5 TRBV6-5 CASSNYRVEETQYF
TRBJ1-1 TRBV20-1 CSARVSGRRIMMNTEAFF
TRBJ2-4 TRBV18 CASSTPGQRDIQYF
TRBJ2-7 TRBV6-5 CASSSLSGGEQYF
TRBJ2-6 TRBV20-1 CSADRGQVLTF
TRBJ2-3 TRBV7-6 CASSYWDGSTDTQYF
TRBJ2-2 TRBV11-2 CASRPETGAAREPFF
TRBJ1-2 TRBV21-1 CASSGQGEEYGYTF
TRBJ2-3 TRBV5-1 CASSNPGADTQYF
TRBJ2-1 TRBV6-5 CASSYSRTSREQFF
TRBJ2-5 TRBV5-1 CASSSEGLETQYF
TRBJ2-1 TRBV7-8 CASSPTDFNNEQFF
TRBJ2-1 TRBV2 CASSGGTGAYNEQFF
TRBJ2-7 TRBV5-1 CASTPIQGYEQYF
TRBJ2-5 TRBV20-1 CSARGGQQQETQYF
TRBJ2-5 TRBV10-3 CAISSRTGGETQYF
TRBJ2-2 TRBV11-2 CASSWDKRAGELFF
TRBJ2-7 TRBV6-9 CASSFPNRGHEQYF
TRBJ1-1 TRBV7-2 CASSLAGGTRMNTEAFF
TRBJ1-2 TRBV14 CASSPYDSGRGGYGYTF
TRBJ2-3 TRBV7-2 CASSFMGLNGDTQYF
TRBJ2-2 TRBV5-1 CASSLGLTSGFNTGELFF
TRBJ2-7 TRBV6-1 CASSYQWGYEQYF
TRBJ2-2 TRBV4-3 CASSWFHTVDTGELFF
TRBJ2-7 TRBV5-1 CASSLGFGDAPYEQYF
TRBJ1-1 TRBV6-1 CASSEKPQGVTEAFF
TRBJ1-6 TRBV3-1 CASGDRDLSPLHF
TRBJ2-3 TRBV7-2 CASAKGGLTDTQYF
TRBJ2-7 TRBV7-2 CASSLGLAGASNYEQYF
TRBJ2-7 TRBV7-2 CASSLAISPPIYEQYF
TRBJ2-1 TRBV7-2 CASSLSVSSYNDQFF
TRBJ2-1 TRBV7-2 CPSSLLAGGNSYNEQFF
TRBJ2-2 TRBV7-9 CASQAQHLNTGELFF
TRBJ2-3 TRBV7-3 CASSLTPAAGGSDTQYF
TRBJ2-7 TRBV7-2 CASSLIGRGGSYEQYF
TRBJ2-6 TRBV19 CASRRQGYSGANVLTF
TRBJ1-5 TRBV5-4 CASSSGRGEPQHF
TRBJ1-2 TRBV7-9 CASSLAGAYGYTF
TRBJ2-7 TRBV20-1 CSATENSGSSYEQYF
TRBJ1-2 TRBV4-3 CASSQDNGGMGGYTF
TRBJ2-1 TRBV12-5 CASALGDSGQFF
TRBJ2-3 TRBV12-3/TRBV12-4 CASSQFTSGRTDTQYF
TRBJ2-1 TRBV3-1 CASSQEVSGSPYNEQFF
TRBJ1-5 TRBV6-6 CASSLGVSNQPQHF
TRBJ2-1 TRBV28 CASSPVYPSYNEQFF